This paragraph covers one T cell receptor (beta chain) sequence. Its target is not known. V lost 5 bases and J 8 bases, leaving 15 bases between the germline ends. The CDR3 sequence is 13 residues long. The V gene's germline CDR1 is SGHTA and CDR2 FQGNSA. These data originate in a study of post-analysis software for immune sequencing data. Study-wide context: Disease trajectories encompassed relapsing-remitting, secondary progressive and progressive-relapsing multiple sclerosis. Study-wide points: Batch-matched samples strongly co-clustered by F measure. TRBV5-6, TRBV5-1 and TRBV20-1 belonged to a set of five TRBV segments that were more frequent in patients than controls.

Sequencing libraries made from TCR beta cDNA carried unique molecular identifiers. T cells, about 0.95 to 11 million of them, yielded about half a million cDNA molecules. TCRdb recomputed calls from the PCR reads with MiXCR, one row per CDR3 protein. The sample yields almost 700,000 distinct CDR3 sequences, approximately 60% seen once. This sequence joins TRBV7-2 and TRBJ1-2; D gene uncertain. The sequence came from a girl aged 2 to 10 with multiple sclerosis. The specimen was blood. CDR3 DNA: TGTGCCAGCAGCCCCGCGGGTTCAAGAGGCTACACCTTC. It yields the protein CASSPAGSRGYTF.